A single sample gave rise to the 25 T cell receptor beta chains below, sequenced in a study of cytomegalovirus exposure and HLA in healthy donors. Primers: 60 Vbeta forward and 13 Jbeta reverse. Only in-frame clones appear in the TCRdb table, and some are missing; sequencing was by immunoSEQ multiplex PCR. The sample gives 100,000 to 150,000 clones, 80% of which show up once; 1% is in the top ten. Sequenced material: PBMCs. The receptors stem from a man aged 35-49 years in good health and CMV-seronegative.

This clone occurred once. The CDR3 bases are TGTGCCAGCAGCTTAGCGCTCCGGGACAGCCGATCCGGGGAGCTGTTTTTT. This codes for CASSLALRDSRSGELFF. V gene TRBV7-9 combines with J gene TRBJ2-2, with 7 bases fitting TRBD1. Germline-derived CDR1 and CDR2 are SEHNR and FQNEAQ (reference sequence). V gave up 0 bases and J gave up 6 bases; unmatched junction bases: 10. CDR3 length: 17 residues.

The rearrangement links TRBV19 to TRBJ1-2, with TRBD1 as a possible D gene (5 bases). The germline V gene encodes CDR1 LNHDA and CDR2 SQIVND (reference sequence). There are 14 residues in the CDR3. Trimming removed 0 bases at V and 7 bases at J, with 12 bases between. The CDR3 is CASSIDLGPSGYTF. CDR3 coding DNA: TGTGCCAGTAGTATAGATTTGGGGCCGTCTGGCTACACCTTC.

The chain joins TRBV18 to TRBJ1-6; D uncertain. V was pared by 8 bases and J by 0 bases, with 5 bases between. This CDR3 contains 13 residues. Germline V gives CDR1 KGHSH, CDR2 LQKENI. The CDR3 DNA follows: TGTGCCAGCGGGAGCTCCTATAATTCACCCCTCCACTTT. It encodes CASGSSYNSPLHF. Variable domain in full (rest from reference TRBV18 and TRBJ1-6): NAGVMQNPRHLVRRRGQEARLRCSPMKGHSHVYWYRQLPEEGLKFMVYLQKENIIDESGMPKERFSAEFPKEGPSILRIQQVVRGDSAAYFCASGSSYNSPLHFGNGTRLTVT.

The V call is TRBV2, the J call TRBJ2-1; TRBD1 matches at 9 bases. This CDR3 has 15 amino acids. CDR1 and CDR2 from the germline V gene are SNHLY and FYNNEI. Unmatched junction bases numbered 3, after V lost 6 bases and J lost 0 bases. This CDR3 reads CASSLDRGSYNEQFF. DNA of the CDR3: TGTGCCAGCAGCCTGGACAGGGGCTCCTACAATGAGCAGTTCTTC.

This clone showed up just a few times. The chain carries TRBV30 and TRBJ2-5, with D uncertain. CDR1 is GTSNPN and CDR2 is SVGIG in the germline V gene (reference sequence). The CDR3 extends over 13 amino acids. The V gene lost 5 bases and the J gene lost 3 bases, with 13 bases spanning the gap. The CDR3, as DNA: TGTGCCTGGCGTAGCAACACCAAAGAGACCCAGTACTTC. This encodes CAWRSNTKETQYF.

V usage is TRBV6-1 and J usage is TRBJ1-1, with TRBD1 as a possible D gene (6 bases). V lost 4 bases, J lost 0 bases, and 12 bases lay in between. The CDR3 has 15 residues. Germline lookup yields CDR1 MNHNS and CDR2 SASEGT. The CDR3 reads CASSGAGVMNTEAFF. In nucleotides, the CDR3 is TGTGCCAGCAGTGGGGCAGGGGTGATGAACACTGAAGCTTTCTTT.

This clone was recorded only once. The chain recombines TRBV7-2 with TRBJ2-5; TRBD2 agrees at 10 bases. The length of the CDR3 is 16 residues. Germline loops: CDR1 SGHTA, CDR2 FQGNSA. Trimming at V came to 5 bases and at J to 1 base, leaving 7 bases not matched to a gene. CDR3: CASSPLAGLAQETQYF. In nucleotides, the CDR3 is TGTGCCAGCAGCCCACTAGCGGGGCTGGCCCAAGAGACCCAGTACTTC.

V usage is TRBV7-8 and J usage is TRBJ1-1; TRBD1 agrees at 9 bases. The germline CDR1 and CDR2 sequences are SGHVS and FQNEAQ. CDR3 size: 16 residues. J lost 4 bases, V lost 3 bases, and 9 bases had no gene match. CDR3 in DNA: TGTGCCAGCAGCTTGCCGCACAGGGGGCTAGGCACTGAAGCTTTCTTT. It is translated as CASSLPHRGLGTEAFF.

This clone has just a few counts. The chain is built from TRBV6-6 and TRBJ2-7, with 7 bases that match TRBD1. V dropped 5 bases and J dropped 3; count of bases not matched to a gene: 7. Germline V gives CDR1 MNHNY, CDR2 SVGAGI (reference sequence). This CDR3 region has 14 residues. CDR3 protein: CASSRQGSIYEQYF. CDR3 in DNA: TGTGCCAGCAGTCGACAGGGTTCAATCTACGAGCAGTACTTC.

The rearrangement joins TRBV7-8 to TRBJ2-7, with 11 bases fitting TRBD2. V lost 5 bases, J lost 5 bases, and 2 bases stayed unmatched. Germline V gene sequence: CDR1 SGHVS, CDR2 FQNEAQ. The CDR3 is 13 residues long. The CDR3 DNA sequence: TGTGCCAGCAGCCCTAGCGGGAGGAACGAGCAGTACTTC. The encoded protein is CASSPSGRNEQYF.

Only a few counts were recorded for this clone. V is TRBV15 and J is TRBJ1-5; 8 bases map to TRBD1. Germline-derived CDR1 and CDR2 are LNHNV and YYDKDF (reference sequence). After removal of 4 bases from V and 1 base from J, the junction contained 9 bases not matched to a gene. The CDR3 has 17 amino acids. The CDR3 region is CATSTDRGGWSNQPQHF. As DNA, the CDR3 is TGTGCCACCAGCACCGACAGGGGCGGATGGAGCAATCAGCCCCAGCATTTT.

The V and J genes are TRBV6-1 and TRBJ2-1; the D is unclear. CDR3 size: 12 residues. V dropped 3 bases and J dropped 6 bases, with 6 bases sitting between them. Germline V gives CDR1 MNHNS, CDR2 SASEGT. The CDR3 DNA sequence: TGTGCCAGCAGTGACAGATTCAATGAGCAGTTCTTC. Its protein is CASSDRFNEQFF.

This chain joins TRBV6-5 and TRBJ2-7, with 9 bases aligning to TRBD1. The V segment lost 6 bases and the J segment 4 bases; nucleotides outside the gene matches: 7. CDR1 MNHEY and CDR2 SVGAGI come from the germline V gene. The CDR3 has 14 amino acids. The CDR3 protein is CASSSGTGFYEQYF. The CDR3 region has the DNA TGTGCCAGCAGCTCCGGGACAGGGTTTTACGAGCAGTACTTC.

This sequence joins TRBV2 and TRBJ1-6, with D maybe TRBD1 (6 bases). V was pared by 11 bases and J by 5 bases, with 10 bases between. CDR1 is SNHLY, CDR2 FYNNEI, per germline. This CDR3 has 12 residues. The DNA for the CDR3 is TGTGCCTTAAGGACAGATAATTCACCCCTCCACTTT. It translates to CALRTDNSPLHF.

The V and J genes are TRBV5-8 and TRBJ1-5, with a weak D call TRBD1 (5 bases). Trimming cost V 4 bases and J 0 bases, with 8 bases left between them. The germline CDR1 and CDR2 sequences are SGHTS and YDEGEE. CDR3 length: 14 amino acids. CDR3 protein: CASSLTASNQPQHF. The CDR3 DNA follows: TGTGCCAGCAGCCTGACAGCTAGCAATCAGCCCCAGCATTTT. Drawing the rest from reference TRBV5-8 and TRBJ1-5, the complete variable domain is EAGVTQSPTHLIKTRGQQATLRCSPISGHTSVYWYQQALGLGLQFLLWYDEGEERNRGNFPPRFSGRQFPNYSSELNVNALELEDSALYLCASSLTASNQPQHFGDGTRLSIL.

This chain connects TRBV7-2 to TRBJ2-2; TRBD1 might be the D (5 bases). The germline V and J ends were trimmed by 1 base and 5 bases, with 14 bases remaining between them. Germline lookup yields CDR1 SGHTA and CDR2 FQGNSA. There are 16 residues in the CDR3. The CDR3 sequence is CASSLGLSRGTGELFF. CDR3 nucleotides: TGTGCCAGCAGCTTAGGCCTATCTAGGGGTACCGGGGAGCTGTTTTTT. Based on the CDR3 plus reference TRBV7-2 and TRBJ2-2, the full variable domain is GAGVSQSPSNKVTEKGKDVELRCDPISGHTALYWYRQSLGQGLEFLIYFQGNSAPDKSGLPSDRFSAERTGGSVSTLTIQRTQQEDSAVYLCASSLGLSRGTGELFFGEGSRLTVL.

This clone appeared a few times. The rearrangement links TRBV2 to TRBJ2-5, with TRBD2 as a possible D gene (6 bases). Germline V gene sequence: CDR1 SNHLY, CDR2 FYNNEI. This CDR3 region has 15 residues. V shed 6 bases and J shed 2 bases, with 16 bases lying between them. CDR3 protein: CASSGGLLLQETQYF. CDR3 nucleotides: TGTGCCAGCAGCGGGGGACTTCTTCTGCAAGAGACCCAGTACTTC.

The gene calls are TRBV19 and TRBJ1-1; 7 nucleotides line up with TRBD1. There are 16 residues in the CDR3. Looked up from germline, CDR1 is LNHDA and CDR2 is SQIVND (reference sequence). Losses at the gene ends were 3 bases for V and 0 bases for J; bases not matched to a gene: 7. CDR3 DNA sequence: TGTGCCAGTAGTATCGCCAGGGGGTCCCTGAACACTGAAGCTTTCTTT. It codes for CASSIARGSLNTEAFF.

In this sample, this clone turned up a few times. This chain uses TRBV6-1 with TRBJ1-2; D perhaps matches TRBD1 (5 bases). The CDR3 covers 12 residues. V gave up 4 bases and J gave up 5 bases, with 8 bases separating them. Germline V lookup: CDR1 MNHNS, CDR2 SASEGT. The CDR3 DNA reads as TGTGCCAGCAGTGGACAGACGTATGGCTACACCTTC. It yields the protein CASSGQTYGYTF.

The rearrangement joins TRBV4-1 to TRBJ2-6, with a tentative D call TRBD1 (6 bases). CDR1 is MGHRA, CDR2 YSYEKL, per germline. The CDR3 covers 18 residues. V was pared by 0 bases and J by 2 bases, with 14 bases between. This chain's CDR3 is CASSQDPTGSPGANVLTF. CDR3 nucleotide sequence: TGCGCCAGCAGCCAAGATCCGACAGGCAGTCCTGGGGCCAACGTCCTGACTTTC.

The chain combines TRBV27 with TRBJ2-7; weak D call: TRBD1 (5 bases). Per germline, CDR1 MNHEY and CDR2 SMNVEV (reference sequence). The CDR3 spans 15 residues. V was cut by 6 bases and J by 3 bases, with 18 bases left in between. Written as DNA, the CDR3 is TGTGCCAGCAGCCCAGATCAGGGTTCTGACTACGAGCAGTACTTC. It codes for CASSPDQGSDYEQYF.

In DNA, the CDR3 is TGCGCCAGCAGCTTGTCGACTACAACGACAAGGGAGACCCAGTACTTC. As protein: CASSLSTTTTRETQYF. The chain joins TRBV5-1 to TRBJ2-5; D is possibly TRBD2 (5 bases). Germline loops: CDR1 SGHRS, CDR2 YFSETQ. V lost 1 base to trimming and J lost 5 bases, with 18 bases between them. The CDR3 is made up of 16 amino acids.

The chain joins TRBV10-2 to TRBJ2-3, with 13 bases identical to TRBD2. The CDR3 extends over 16 amino acids. Germline-derived CDR1 and CDR2 are WSHSY and SAAADI. V dropped 0 bases and J dropped 7; count of bases not matched to a gene: 4. CDR3 residues: CASSESGLAGVYTQYF. The DNA for the CDR3 is TGCGCCAGCAGTGAGTCAGGACTAGCGGGAGTATATACGCAGTATTTT.

V gene TRBV7-8 combines with J gene TRBJ2-3, with 12 bases that match TRBD2. Germline CDR1 and CDR2: SGHVS and FQNEAQ. The V and J ends lost 3 bases and 2 bases, in that order; junction bases with no gene match: 15. The length of the CDR3 is 20 residues. CDR3 sequence reads: CASSFRTSGILFEFTDTQYF. DNA of the CDR3: TGTGCCAGCAGCTTCCGGACTAGCGGGATACTTTTTGAGTTCACAGATACGCAGTATTTT.

The chain couples TRBV6-1 to TRBJ1-1; a weak D match, TRBD1 (6 bases). The V gene's germline CDR1 is MNHNS and CDR2 SASEGT. The CDR3 has 15 amino acids. V lost 5 bases to trimming and J lost 10 bases, with 23 bases between them. In DNA, the CDR3 is TGTGCCAGCAGTAAGGGGGACCGTCAGGCAGGAGGAGCTTTCTTT. It codes for CASSKGDRQAGGAFF.